The source of this T cell receptor beta chain is a study of blood T cell repertoires in COVID-19 (TCRdb year 2020). For context, the study as a whole: Samples from collaborators originated in the United States, Italy and Spain and spanned both the acute and convalescent phases of COVID-19. The prospective study material was composed of cDNA or gDNA derived from T cells, B-cell-depleted T cells, or PBMCs. Subjects who had been exposed to COVID-19, were actively infected with it, or had recovered from it provided the deeply sampled blood TCRbeta repertoires that made up the dataset. A freely available public database, intended as a resource for researchers studying the immune response to SARS-CoV-2, is where the repertoires were released. Samples were obtained from the ongoing ImmuneRACE study (first 160 participants) and from roughly 1,300 subjects provided by 6 global collaborators. The sample metadata nearly always contained a de-identified subject ID, COVID-19 status, age in years and sex. Where HLA class I and class II types were available, the types were taken from metadata supplied by the sample provider, not from assay-based typing.

This clone occurred a few times. Its antigen has not been determined. Base qualities are not recorded, but no much larger clone differs from it by a single base. The CDR3 spans 14 residues, from the cysteine through the phenylalanine. The DNA shown is the 42-base CDR3, in frame from base 1. Reading the germline V gene gives CDR1 SGHRS and CDR2 YFSETQ. Relative to germline, V is missing 1 base and J is missing 6 bases, with 4 bases of the junction outside any gene match. The collaborating institutions used their own protocols to collect whole blood in K2EDTA tubes. Collaborator samples were shipped for TCRbeta analysis as frozen whole blood, isolated PBMCs, or DNA extracted from either sample type. On the study overall, not on this receptor specifically: The quantity of clinical and demographic metadata differed by source and by participant and was supplied without curation.

The immunoSEQ Assay, a bias-controlled multiplex PCR, was used to amplify TCRbeta CDR3 regions from genomic DNA. Per the source publication's procedure: Within the assay, amplification of reference gene primers was used to estimate how many nucleated cells each sample contained. Sequence reads were collapsed and filtered to measure the absolute abundance of every unique TCRbeta CDR3 rearrangement. For each sample, productive Simpson clonality was calculated as the square root of Simpson's diversity index across productive rearrangements. In TCRdb, the immuneACCESS table is reduced to in-frame sequences with V and J assigned. These tables do not hold every clone; where another copy was compared, an unresolved V gene accounts for under half, and the others remain unexplained. V and J calls and clone size are copied from that table; D and trimming were computed from the DNA. The sample data list more than 250,000 clones, and approximately 84% of these were observed just once. The ten largest account for 8.6% of the sample.

Source material: peripheral blood. The V and J segments used are TRBV5-1 and TRBJ2-7, and 10 junctional nucleotides match TRBD1. This TCR came from a human donor in a cohort sampled during active COVID-19. The nucleotide sequence is TGCGCCAGCAGCTTGTCCGGGACAGGGGCCGAGCAGTACTTC. This codes for CASSLSGTGAEQYF. The entire variable domain, with the stretches around the CDR3 drawn from the reference TRBV5-1 and TRBJ2-7 proteins, is KAGVTQTPRYLIKTRGQQVTLSCSPISGHRSVSWYQQTPGQGLQFLFEYFSETQRNKGNFPGRFSGRQFSNSRSEMNVSTLELGDSALYLCASSLSGTGAEQYFGPGTRLTVT.